The 8 T cell receptor beta chains listed next were all sequenced from one sample in a study of CD8+ T cells in alopecia areata. Treatment here: oral pan-JAK inhibitor, 5-10 mg twice daily. cDNA reverse transcribed from extracted RNA served as the sequencing template. Produced via immunoSEQ multiplex PCR; TCRdb's table is partial and in-frame only. The sample lists about 190,000 clones; about 60% were seen once. The sample in question was CD8+ T cells sorted from blood, obtained at week 24, from a patient treated with tofacitinib. The source is a human donor with alopecia areata.

The chain combines TRBV9 with TRBJ2-3, with TRBD2 as a possible D gene (6 bases). Trimming removed 4 bases at V and 2 bases at J, with 14 bases between. The CDR3 spans 15 residues. Per the germline V gene, CDR1 is SGDLS and CDR2 is YYNGEE. CDR3 loop: CASSIGGVFTDTQYF. The CDR3 coding sequence is TGTGCCAGCAGCATCGGAGGGGTGTTCACAGATACGCAGTATTTT.

This clone was observed once. The chain carries TRBV7-9 and TRBJ2-7; D may correspond to TRBD1 or TRBD2 (5 bases each). The CDR3 runs 14 residues. Germline-derived CDR1 and CDR2 are SEHNR and FQNEAQ (reference sequence). Trimming removed 4 bases from V and 0 bases from J, with 10 bases in between. Here the CDR3 reads CASSSRDRSYEQYF. The CDR3, as DNA: TGTGCCAGCAGCTCCCGGGACCGCTCCTACGAGCAGTACTTC.

This clone was counted between two and nine times. J is TRBJ2-1 and V is TRBV11-2; 7 bases fit TRBD2. Germline lookup yields CDR1 SGHAT and CDR2 FQNNGV. This CDR3 comprises 16 residues. Trimming cost V 5 bases and J 0 bases; bases outside gene matches: 7. The CDR3 spells CASSGWGGSSYNEQFF. The CDR3 nucleotides are TGTGCCAGCAGCGGCTGGGGGGGGAGCTCCTACAATGAGCAGTTCTTC.

The J gene is TRBJ1-2, the V gene TRBV2; D possibly corresponds to TRBD1 (5 bases). Germline CDR1 and CDR2: SNHLY and FYNNEI. Trimming removed 8 bases from V and 8 bases from J, with 12 bases in between. CDR3 length equals 11 residues. CDR3 sequence: CASPKGLGYTF. CDR3 bases: TGTGCCAGCCCCAAGGGGTTGGGCTACACCTTC.

This clone has more than one count but fewer than ten. The genes are TRBV29-1 and TRBJ2-7; 7 nucleotides line up with TRBD1. Per germline, CDR1 SQVTM and CDR2 ANQGSEA. This CDR3 spans 14 amino acids. The trim removed 3 bases at V and 7 bases at J, leaving 12 bases unmatched. The CDR3 nucleotides read TGCAGCGTTGAGACAGGGTCGGAGGAGTTGGAGCAGTACTTC. It is translated as CSVETGSEELEQYF.

The rearrangement joins TRBV7-9 to TRBJ2-2; D remains unclear. V gave up 4 bases and J gave up 7 bases, with 19 bases separating them. Germline V gene sequence: CDR1 SEHNR, CDR2 FQNEAQ (reference sequence). This CDR3 spans 16 amino acids. CDR3 DNA: TGTGCCAGCAGCTCCACGCCAGAAGTGTATCGCGGGGAGCTGTTTTTT. It translates to CASSSTPEVYRGELFF.

The chain couples TRBV7-9 to TRBJ1-5; D is unclear. The CDR3 loop spans 14 amino acids. The germline gives CDR1 SEHNR, CDR2 FQNEAQ (reference sequence). Deletions cut 5 bases from V and 9 bases from J, with 17 bases between. In nucleotides, the CDR3 is TGTGCCAGCAGCGCCCCTGCGGGGTCAGGGCCCCAGCATTTT. It translates to CASSAPAGSGPQHF.

Comment on this clone: An end of the junction does not agree with germline; a read error may underlie this. The chain is built from TRBV29-1 and TRBJ1-2; 11 nucleotides align to TRBD1. Germline CDR1 SQVTM, CDR2 ANQGSEA. The CDR3 loop spans 17 amino acids. DNA of the CDR3: TGCAGCGTTGAACCCCGGACAGGGGGCGCCGTGGCCGGAGCCGGCGCCTTC. Translating it yields CSVEPRTGGAVAGAGAF.